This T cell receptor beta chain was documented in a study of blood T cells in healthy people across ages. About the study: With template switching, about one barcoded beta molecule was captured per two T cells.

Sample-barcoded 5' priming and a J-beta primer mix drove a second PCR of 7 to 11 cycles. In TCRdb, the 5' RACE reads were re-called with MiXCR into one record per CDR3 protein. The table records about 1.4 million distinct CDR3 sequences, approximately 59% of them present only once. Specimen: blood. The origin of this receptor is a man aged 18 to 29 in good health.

The CDR3 reads CASSYRDRGHNEQFF. In DNA form, the CDR3 reads TGTGCCAGCAGCTACCGGGACAGGGGACACAATGAGCAGTTCTTC. V gene TRBV11-2 combines with J gene TRBJ2-1; 10 positions match TRBD1. Germline V gives CDR1 SGHAT, CDR2 FQNNGV. The CDR3 consists of 15 residues. Trimming took 4 bases from V and 5 from J; bases not matched to a gene: 5.